Listed here is a single TCR beta chain. Trimming removed 2 bases from V and 2 bases from J; junction bases left unmatched: 5. There are 17 residues in the CDR3. From germline, CDR1 is MNHNS and CDR2 SASEGT. Amplification from RNA transcripts yielded the TCR beta CDR3 regions. Amplification began with first-round RT-PCR using HTBI primers, then second-round multiplex PCR was performed. TCRdb redid the calling of the multiplex PCR reads with MiXCR, one entry per CDR3 protein. The sample includes 680,000 or so distinct CDR3 sequences, 22% of them seen just once. This sample was taken from a study of Graves' ophthalmopathy and Graves' hyperthyroidism.

The chain uses TRBV6-1 and TRBJ2-6; 8 nucleotides match TRBD1. The sequenced sample was peripheral blood. The TCR was taken from a young woman with stable Graves' hyperthyroidism. Some clones in this sample may be carry-over from other donors' samples. The CDR3 region has the DNA TGTGCCAGCAGTGAAAGGGACAGGCTTCCTGGGGCCAACGTCCTGACTTTC. Amino acid sequence: CASSERDRLPGANVLTF.